This TCR beta chain comes out of a study of T cell responses to AZD1222 COVID-19 vaccine. Study-wide findings and caveats: Reports indicate that nearly half of spike-specific TCRs are directed at unmutated variant regions. A rise in Spike-specific TCR breadth and depth followed two AZD1222 doses. White British people made up most donors, females outnumbered males, and clonal diversity was possibly underestimated. Vaccine-associated CD4 TCRs ranged over spike, dominating at 160-218 and 743-854.

This clone showed up just once. Its antigen is undetermined. The CDR3 spans 11 residues. The germline V gene has CDR1 LNHDA and CDR2 SQIVND (reference sequence). Trimming shortened V by 1 base and J by 6 bases, and 0 bases separated the two germline ends. Produced via immunoSEQ multiplex PCR; TCRdb's table is partial and in-frame only. The data hold about 82,000 clones, with around 85% observed a single time. The specimen was peripheral blood, collected 28 days after the second AZD1222 dose. The receptor comes from an adult who received the AZD1222 COVID-19 vaccine. The J gene is TRBJ2-2, the V gene TRBV19, with D unclear. The CDR3 spells CASSIAGELFF. The DNA of the CDR3 is TGTGCCAGTAGTATAGCCGGGGAGCTGTTTTTT.